This T cell receptor (beta chain) is drawn from a study of blood T cell repertoires in COVID-19. As for the study in general: COVID-19 samples from acute and convalescent phases originated in the United States, Italy and Spain. From T cells, B-cell-depleted T cells, or PBMCs came the material, which was cDNA or gDNA.

Assay: immunoSEQ multiplex PCR; the TCRdb copy retains only in-frame clones and omits some. The sample has more than 100,000 clones; about 91% are singletons. The germline V gene has CDR1 SGHVS and CDR2 FNYEAQ. Trimming took 5 bases from V and 1 from J, leaving 12 bases between them. The CDR3 covers 16 residues. The sequenced sample consisted of peripheral blood. The rearrangement joins TRBV7-6 to TRBJ1-6; D gene unclear. This TCR came from a woman between 50 and 59 years old with active or convalescent COVID-19. CDR3 protein: CASSPLLRSYNSPLHF. CDR3 bases: TGTGCCAGCAGCCCATTACTAAGGTCCTATAATTCACCCCTCCACTTT.